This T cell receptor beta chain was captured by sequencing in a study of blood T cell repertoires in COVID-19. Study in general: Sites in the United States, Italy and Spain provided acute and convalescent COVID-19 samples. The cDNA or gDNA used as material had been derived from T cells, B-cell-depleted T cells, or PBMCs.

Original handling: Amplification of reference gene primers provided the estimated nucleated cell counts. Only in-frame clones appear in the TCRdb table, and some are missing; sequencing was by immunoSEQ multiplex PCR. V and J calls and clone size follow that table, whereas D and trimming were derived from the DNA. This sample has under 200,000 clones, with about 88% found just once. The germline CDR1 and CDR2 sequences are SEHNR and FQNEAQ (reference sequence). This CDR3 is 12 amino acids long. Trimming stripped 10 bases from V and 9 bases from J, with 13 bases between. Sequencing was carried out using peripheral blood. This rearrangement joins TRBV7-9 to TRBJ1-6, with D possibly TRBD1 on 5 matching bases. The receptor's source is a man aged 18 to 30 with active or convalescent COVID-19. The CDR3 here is CATRGEGSPLHF. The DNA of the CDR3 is TGTGCCACCCGGGGGGAAGGTTCACCCCTCCACTTT.